This is a list of T cell receptor beta chains from one sample in a study of beta chain features in type 1 diabetes. The table came from immunoSEQ multiplex PCR; TCRdb's copy has only in-frame clones and leaves some out. This sample has 300,000 to 400,000 clones, with roughly a tenth found just once. The sample comprised central memory CD4+ T cells from blood. The origin of the receptors is a man aged 30 to 39 with type 1 diabetes. Both conserved end residues are part of each CDR3. The order of the fields is J gene, clone size, D gene, V gene, CDR3 DNA, CDR3 protein. D genes are given only for firm matches. The size of a clone is reported for some rows only, either as once, few or many, or as a class for expanded clones.

j_gene: TRBJ1-5
abundance: few
d_gene: -
v_gene: TRBV5-4
CDR3nt: TGTGCCAGCAGCCTAAGCGTTGGGATTCAGCCCCAGCATTTT
CDR3aa: CASSLSVGIQPQHF

j_gene: TRBJ2-2
abundance: -
d_gene: -
v_gene: TRBV11-2
CDR3nt: TGTGCCAGCAGCTTAGTAGGAGTCAACACCGGGGAGCTGTTTTTT
CDR3aa: CASSLVGVNTGELFF

j_gene: TRBJ2-5
abundance: -
d_gene: TRBD2
v_gene: TRBV30
CDR3nt: TGTGCCTGGAGAGGTAGCGGGAGGGCGGGGTCGTTGGAGACCCAGTACTTC
CDR3aa: CAWRGSGRAGSLETQYF

j_gene: TRBJ2-4
abundance: few
d_gene: -
v_gene: TRBV1
CDR3nt: TGCACCAGCAGCCAAGATTTCCGCGTCTTAGCCAAAAACATTCAGTACTTC
CDR3aa: CTSSQDFRVLAKNIQYF

j_gene: TRBJ2-7
abundance: few
d_gene: TRBD2
v_gene: TRBV7-9
CDR3nt: TGTGCCAGCAGCCCCACTAGCGGGAGGTCTTACGAGCAGTACTTC
CDR3aa: CASSPTSGRSYEQYF

j_gene: TRBJ2-7
abundance: -
d_gene: TRBD1
v_gene: TRBV27
CDR3nt: TGTGCCAGCAGTTGGGGACAGGGTCACTTCAAGCAGTACTTC
CDR3aa: CASSWGQGHFKQYF

j_gene: TRBJ1-2
abundance: -
d_gene: -
v_gene: TRBV28
CDR3nt: TGTGCCAGCAGTCCCGGGACTGCCTACATCTATGGCTACACCTTC
CDR3aa: CASSPGTAYIYGYTF

j_gene: TRBJ2-7
abundance: many
d_gene: TRBD1
v_gene: TRBV5-4
CDR3nt: TGTGCCAGCAGCCCATCCAGGGGGCCGGAGTACGAGCAGTACTTC
CDR3aa: CASSPSRGPEYEQYF

j_gene: TRBJ2-3
abundance: few
d_gene: -
v_gene: TRBV9
CDR3nt: TGTGCCAGCAGCACCTCAGGTTACACAGATACGCAGTATTTT
CDR3aa: CASSTSGYTDTQYF

j_gene: TRBJ2-1
abundance: -
d_gene: TRBD1
v_gene: TRBV19
CDR3nt: TGTGCCAGTAGTGAAGACAGGGGCCACAATGAGCAGTTCTTC
CDR3aa: CASSEDRGHNEQFF

j_gene: TRBJ1-3
abundance: few
d_gene: -
v_gene: TRBV7-2
CDR3nt: TGTGCCAGCAGCCTTGGGCCTAGCTCTGGAAACACCATATATTTT
CDR3aa: CASSLGPSSGNTIYF

j_gene: TRBJ1-4
abundance: few
d_gene: TRBD1
v_gene: TRBV11-2
CDR3nt: TGTGCCAGCAGCCCCTGGACAGGGGGAGGTGAAAAACTGTTTTTT
CDR3aa: CASSPWTGGGEKLFF

j_gene: TRBJ2-1
abundance: few
d_gene: -
v_gene: TRBV27
CDR3nt: TGTGCCAGCAGCCCTGGGGCAGGGAATCGAGGCGAGCAGTTCTTC
CDR3aa: CASSPGAGNRGEQFF

j_gene: TRBJ2-3
abundance: few
d_gene: -
v_gene: TRBV11-2
CDR3nt: TGTGCCAGCAGCCAGGGGAGGTTCCCTAGCACAGATACGCAGTATTTT
CDR3aa: CASSQGRFPSTDTQYF